A single sample is the source of the 14 T cell receptor beta chains below, sequenced in a study of CD8 T cells in ankylosing spondylitis. Using its own MiXCR run on the 5' RACE reads, TCRdb lists one record per CDR3 protein. The table has hundreds of thousands of distinct CDR3 sequences, around 7.8% seen once. The specimen sequenced was blood, either unsorted or a sorted T cell fraction (not recorded which). The receptor set was obtained from a male donor with ankylosing spondylitis or in good health (not recorded which).

This clonotype was counted at least ten times. CDR3 sequence (DNA): TGTGCCAGCAGTTCTCGGACTAGCGGGGGCACAGATACGCAGTATTTT. It translates to CASSSRTSGGTDTQYF. This chain links TRBV6-2 or TRBV6-3 with TRBJ2-3; TRBD2 agrees at 12 bases. This CDR3 is built from 16 residues. Per the germline V gene, CDR1 is MNHEY and CDR2 is SVGEGT. V gave up 4 bases and J gave up 1 base; unmatched junction bases: 3.

This clonotype was picked up many times. This chain connects TRBV5-1 to TRBJ2-4; D not resolved. The CDR3 extends over 15 amino acids. Germline assignment: CDR1 SGHRS and CDR2 YFSETQ. Deletions cut 0 bases from V and 7 bases from J, with 14 bases between. CDR3 sequence: CASSLAGQLGNIQYF. For the CDR3, the DNA is TGCGCCAGCAGCTTGGCCGGGCAGCTGGGGAACATTCAGTACTTC.

The chain uses TRBV5-1 and TRBJ2-1, with 8 bases identical to TRBD1. There are 14 residues in the CDR3. Germline V gives CDR1 SGHRS, CDR2 YFSETQ. V was pared by 4 bases and J by 4 bases, with 4 bases of the junction left unmatched. For the CDR3, the DNA is TGCGCCAGCAGCACAGGGGGAGCGTACAATGAGCAGTTCTTC. The encoded protein is CASSTGGAYNEQFF.

Many counts were recorded for this clonotype. The chain combines TRBV7-3 with TRBJ1-3; D unresolved. Per germline, CDR1 SGHTA and CDR2 FQGTGA. CDR3 length: 15 amino acids. Trimming shortened V by 5 bases and J by 2 bases, and 13 bases separated the two germline ends. As DNA, the CDR3 is TGTGCCAGCAGCCAAAGTCACGGCCCTGGAAACACCATATATTTT. Translating gives CASSQSHGPGNTIYF.

In its sample, this clonotype was seen many times. The chain combines TRBV14 with TRBJ2-6; no reliable D call. The V end lost 1 base, the J end lost 3 bases, and 7 bases lay between the germline ends. CDR3 size: 15 residues. Germline assignment: CDR1 SGHDN and CDR2 FVKESK. The DNA of the CDR3 is TGTGCCAGCAGCCAAGGGTCAGTTGGGGCCAACGTCCTGACTTTC. Translation: CASSQGSVGANVLTF.

The gene calls are TRBV19 and TRBJ2-7; TRBD2 might be the D (5 bases). V lost 4 bases to trimming and J lost 2 bases, with 12 bases between them. The CDR3 is 14 residues long. In germline, CDR1 is LNHDA, CDR2 SQIVND (reference sequence). The CDR3 DNA follows: TGTGCCAGTAGTACCGGGGAACTGGCCTACGAGCAGTACTTC. It is translated as CASSTGELAYEQYF.

This clonotype has more than one count but fewer than ten. The chain carries TRBV12-3 or TRBV12-4 and TRBJ1-1; D uncertain. Trimming shortened V by 5 bases and J by 6 bases, and 10 bases separated the two germline ends. CDR3 length: 12 amino acids. Written as DNA, the CDR3 is TGTGCCAGCAGTCCACAGAGACCTGAAGCTTTCTTT. Translated: CASSPQRPEAFF.

Only a few counts were recorded for this clonotype. The CDR3 DNA is TGTGCCATCAGCGCACAACTAGCGGGAGAGACCGGGGAGCTGTTTTTT. The encoded protein is CAISAQLAGETGELFF. The V and J genes are TRBV10-3 and TRBJ2-2; TRBD2 matches at 11 bases. Germline loops: CDR1 ENHRY, CDR2 SYGVKD. This CDR3 comprises 16 residues. V lost 6 bases, J lost 5 bases, and 8 bases stayed unmatched.

There are a few counts of this clonotype. V usage is TRBV5-1 and J usage is TRBJ1-2; 9 nucleotides agree with TRBD1. There are 15 residues in the CDR3. Germline values: CDR1 SGHRS, CDR2 YFSETQ. The trim removed 5 bases at V and 4 bases at J, leaving 9 bases unmatched. CDR3 sequence reads: CASSGGGQGVYGYTF. The CDR3 nucleotides are TGCGCCAGCAGTGGAGGGGGACAGGGAGTCTATGGCTACACCTTC.

This clonotype was recorded at least ten times. The V call is TRBV4-3, the J call TRBJ2-1, with 9 nucleotides matching TRBD1. Germline V gene lookup returns CDR1 LGHNA and CDR2 YSLEER. V shed 3 bases, J shed 6 bases, and the junction held 6 bases outside the gene matches. The CDR3 loop spans 15 amino acids. CDR3 sequence (DNA): TGCGCCAGCAGCCAGTACCGGGACAGGGCCAATGAGCAGTTCTTC. Its translation is CASSQYRDRANEQFF.

This clonotype was recorded many times. This chain uses TRBV20-1 with TRBJ1-3; 7 positions match TRBD1. The V segment lost 1 base and the J segment 4 bases; nucleotides outside the gene matches: 10. The CDR3 has 16 amino acids. Germline CDR1 is DFQATT and CDR2 is SNEGSKA (reference sequence). The CDR3 bases are TGCAGTGCTAGAGTGGGAGGGGGCCATGGAGGAAACACCATATATTTT. Protein: CSARVGGGHGGNTIYF.

This clonotype was counted many times. This sequence joins TRBV12-3 or TRBV12-4 and TRBJ1-1; 8 nucleotides line up with TRBD1. After removal of 3 bases from V and 5 bases from J, the junction contained 5 bases not matched to a gene. CDR3 size: 14 residues. CDR3 in DNA: TGTGCCAGCAGTTTTTCAGGGGGCAGAACTGAAGCTTTCTTT. Protein sequence: CASSFSGGRTEAFF.

Ten or more counts support this clonotype. V is TRBV7-9 and J is TRBJ1-1; 8 bases map to TRBD1. The CDR3 loop spans 14 amino acids. Germline CDR1 reads SEHNR; CDR2 reads FQNEAQ (reference sequence). V was clipped by 1 base and J by 7 bases; unmatched bases: 5. The CDR3: CASSLEGTGREAFF. The CDR3 region has the DNA TGTGCCAGCAGCTTAGAAGGGACAGGACGTGAAGCTTTCTTT.

This clonotype was recorded many times. The chain has TRBV5-1 and TRBJ1-1; D is uncertain. The CDR3 length is 16 residues. Germline CDR1 and CDR2: SGHRS and YFSETQ. Trimming stripped 5 bases from V and 1 base from J, with 18 bases between. As DNA, the CDR3 is TGCGCCAGCAGTTCCTCTACTCCCTCGGCGAACACTGAAGCTTTCTTT. This gives the protein CASSSSTPSANTEAFF.